Included here is one T cell receptor (beta chain) sequence, with context. Antigen unknown. One end of the junction fails to match germline, which may point to a read error. This specimen belongs to a study of tumor-infiltrating lymphocytes in primary liver carcinoma. Whole-study results and caveats: Lower overlap was observed for tumor-adjacent and tumor-blood pairs relative to tumor region pairs. A significantly higher top-250-clone fraction was found in tumors than in blood (p = 0.039).

CDR1 is MNHEY and CDR2 is SVGEGT in the germline V gene. This CDR3 is built from 15 residues. Blood RNA was derived from unsorted whole blood, and germline DNA was extracted too. A primer matching the constant region was used to make TCR beta cDNA from around 460 ng of total RNA. Slightly modified ARM-PCR, run as three nested multiplex PCR rounds, produced the TCR beta libraries. The study ran its first two PCR rounds for 9 to 10 cycles each, using TRBV1-TRBV30 forward primers and a C-beta reverse primer. Each CDR3 protein gets one entry after TCRdb re-called the multiplex PCR reads with MiXCR. This repertoire shows about 200,000 distinct CDR3 sequences, 65% found once; its top ten account for 5.5% to 9%.

This clonotype was sampled from a woman in her fifties or sixties with primary liver carcinoma and hepatitis B virus infection. The sample was peripheral blood. The gene calls are TRBV6-2 or TRBV6-3 and TRBJ2-7; D might be TRBD1 or TRBD2, each matching 5 bases. DNA for the CDR3: TGTGCCAGCAGTCATGAGGGGTTATCCACCTACGGGCAGTACTTC. This translates into CASSHEGLSTYGQYF.